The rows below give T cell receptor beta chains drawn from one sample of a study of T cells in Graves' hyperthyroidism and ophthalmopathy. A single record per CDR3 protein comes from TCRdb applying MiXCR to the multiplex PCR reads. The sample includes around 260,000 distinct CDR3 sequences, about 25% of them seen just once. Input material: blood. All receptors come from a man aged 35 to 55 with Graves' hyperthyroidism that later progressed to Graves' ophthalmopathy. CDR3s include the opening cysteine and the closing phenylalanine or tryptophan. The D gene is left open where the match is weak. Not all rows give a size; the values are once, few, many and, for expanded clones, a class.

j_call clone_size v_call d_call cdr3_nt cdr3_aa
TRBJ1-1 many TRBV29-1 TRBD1 TGCAGCGGCATGGACAGGGGAGCGGACACTGAAGCTTTCTTT CSGMDRGADTEAFF
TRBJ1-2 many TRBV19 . TGTGCCAGTAGTGCGCTGTCCCCGCAGAGCCACTATGGCTACACCTTC CASSALSPQSHYGYTF
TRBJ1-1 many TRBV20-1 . TGCAGTGCTAGGGACAATCGTGCTTTCTTT CSARDNRAFF
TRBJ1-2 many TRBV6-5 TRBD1 TGTGCCAGCACCCCGCCGGGACAGGGGCGCGGCTACACCTTC CASTPPGQGRGYTF
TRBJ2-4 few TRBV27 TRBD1 TGTGCCAGCAGTGGACGGGACAGTCTTCAGTACTTC CASSGRDSLQYF
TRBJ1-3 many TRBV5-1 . TGCGCCAGCAGCTTGGACAGTCCGAGCTCTGGAAACACCATATATTTT CASSLDSPSSGNTIYF
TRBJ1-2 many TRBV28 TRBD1 TGTGCCAGCAGCCGGCCGTCAGGACAGGGCGCTGGCTACACCTTC CASSRPSGQGAGYTF
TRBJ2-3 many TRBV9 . TGTGCCAGCAGCGTAGTCAGTAGCACAGATACGCAGTATTTT CASSVVSSTDTQYF
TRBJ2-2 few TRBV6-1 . TGTGCCAGCAGCCTAAACCCCCCGGGGTATAACACCGGGGAGCTGTTTTTT CASSLNPPGYNTGELFF
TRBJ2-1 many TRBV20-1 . TGCAGTGTTCGGGAGTACAATGAGCAGTTCTTC CSVREYNEQFF
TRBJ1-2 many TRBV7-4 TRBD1 TGTGCCAGCCGGAATTGGGACAGAAGGATTAACTATGGCTACACCTTC CASRNWDRRINYGYTF
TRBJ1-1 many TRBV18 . TGTGCCAGCTCACCACTTAGGGCAGTCACTGAAGCTTTCTTT CASSPLRAVTEAFF
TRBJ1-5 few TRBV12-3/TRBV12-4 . TGTGCCAGCAGCAAAGCATCCGGTCAGCCCCAGCATTTT CASSKASGQPQHF
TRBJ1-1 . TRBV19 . TGTGCCAGTAGTATAAGTGGTTTTAGGCCGAACACTGAAGCTTTCTTT CASSISGFRPNTEAFF
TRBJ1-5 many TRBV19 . TGTGCCAGTAGTAGGAGCGCTTTTGGCAATCAGCCCCAGCATTTT CASSRSAFGNQPQHF
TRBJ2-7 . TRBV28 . TGTGCCAGCAGTTTATCGGGGCAGGGTTTGGTAGAGCAGTACTTC CASSLSGQGLVEQYF
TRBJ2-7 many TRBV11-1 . TGTGCCAGCAGCTTAGCGCCAGGGGTAAACGAGCAGTACTTC CASSLAPGVNEQYF
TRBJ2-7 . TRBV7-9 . TGTGCCAGCAGCTTACCCGGGTCCGAGCAGTACTTC CASSLPGSEQYF
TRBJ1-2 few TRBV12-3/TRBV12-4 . TGTGCCAGCAGTTTAGGGGTAGGAGGCTACACCTTC CASSLGVGGYTF
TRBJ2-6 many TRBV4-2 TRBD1 TGTGCCAGCAGCGGCGGGACAGGCGACACCCTCTCTGGGGCCAACGTCCTGACTTTC CASSGGTGDTLSGANVLTF
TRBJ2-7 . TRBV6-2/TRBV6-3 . TGTGCCAGCGCAATGGGGGGGGCCTCCTACGAGCAGTACTTC CASAMGGASYEQYF
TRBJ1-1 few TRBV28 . TGTGCCAGCAGTTTTTCCGGGACAAGGACGTCTAGGGTGAACACTGAAGCTTTCTTT CASSFSGTRTSRVNTEAFF
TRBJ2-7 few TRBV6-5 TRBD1 TGTGCCAGCAGTTGGGACAGGGGAGGCGAGCAGTACTTC CASSWDRGGEQYF
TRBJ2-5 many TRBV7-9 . TGTGCCAGCAGCTTAATCGGGGAGACCCAGTACTTC CASSLIGETQYF
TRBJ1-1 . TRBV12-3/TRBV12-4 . TGTGCCAGCAGAAGGGGATGGACAAACACTGAAGCTTTCTTT CASRRGWTNTEAFF
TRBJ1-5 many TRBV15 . TGTGCCACCAGCAGAGCCCAGTCCCTTAGCAATCAGCCCCAGCATTTT CATSRAQSLSNQPQHF
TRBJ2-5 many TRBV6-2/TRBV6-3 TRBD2 TGTGCCAGCAGTTATTATGTGGGACTACAAGAGACCCAGTACTTC CASSYYVGLQETQYF
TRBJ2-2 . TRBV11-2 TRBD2 TGTGCCAGCAGCCCGCGGGGGGACGTTGGCACCGGGGAGCTGTTTTTT CASSPRGDVGTGELFF
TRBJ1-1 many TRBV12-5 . TGTGCTAGTGGTTTGATCATGAACACTGAAGCTTTCTTT CASGLIMNTEAFF
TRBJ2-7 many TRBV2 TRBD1 TGTGCCAGCAGTCTTGGGACAGGGACCGCCGAGCAGTACTTC CASSLGTGTAEQYF
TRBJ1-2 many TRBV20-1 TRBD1 TGCAGTGCTAAAACAAACGACAGGGTGGGGAGCTACACCTTC CSAKTNDRVGSYTF
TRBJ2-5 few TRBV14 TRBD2 TGTGCCAGCAGCCAAGTTCGGCGGGAGAGGACCCAGTACTTC CASSQVRRERTQYF
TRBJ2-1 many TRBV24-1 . TGTGCCACCAGTGCCCGGGACGGACTCAATGAGCAGTTCTTC CATSARDGLNEQFF
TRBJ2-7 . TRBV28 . TGTGCCAGCAGTTACTGGACAGCCGGAATCCACGAGCAGTACTTC CASSYWTAGIHEQYF
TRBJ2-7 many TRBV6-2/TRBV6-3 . TGTGCCAGCAGTTTACCCAGCTCCACCTACGAGCAGTACTTC CASSLPSSTYEQYF
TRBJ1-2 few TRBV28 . TGTGCCAGTCGTGAAGAAACTCACTATGGCTACACCTTC CASREETHYGYTF
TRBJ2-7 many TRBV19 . TGTGCCAGTAGTATAATGCCACACTACGAGCAGTACTTC CASSIMPHYEQYF
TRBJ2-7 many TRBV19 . TGTGCCAGTAGTATCACGGACTCAGGGTTCTTTTACGAGCAGTACTTC CASSITDSGFFYEQYF
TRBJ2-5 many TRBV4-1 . TGCGCCAGCAGCCGCTCTACAGGGACCGCTGAGACCCAGTACTTC CASSRSTGTAETQYF
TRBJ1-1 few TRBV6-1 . TGTGCCAGCAGTGAGGGCATAATGGACACTGAAGCTTTCTTT CASSEGIMDTEAFF
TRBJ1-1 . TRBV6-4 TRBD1 TGTGCCAGCAGTGTTACAGGGGGCAATGCCGCAGCTTTCTTT CASSVTGGNAAAFF
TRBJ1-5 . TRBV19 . TGTGCCAGTAGTATTTCCCATCCCGTGAATCAGCCCCAGCATTTT CASSISHPVNQPQHF
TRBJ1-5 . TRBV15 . TGTGCCACCACCCTCCGGGGAAGAGATAGCAATCAGCCCCAGCATTTT CATTLRGRDSNQPQHF
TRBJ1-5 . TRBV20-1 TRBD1 TGCAGTGCTAGAGATCCGACAGGGGGCTGGCAGCCCCAGCATTTT CSARDPTGGWQPQHF
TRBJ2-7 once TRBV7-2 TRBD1 TGTGCCAGCTCAGGGGGCGAGCAGTACTTC CASSGGEQYF
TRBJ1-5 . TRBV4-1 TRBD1 TGCGCCAGCAGCCATGAACCGGGACAGTCATCCAATAGCAATCAGCCCCAGCATTTT CASSHEPGQSSNSNQPQHF
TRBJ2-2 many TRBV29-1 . TGCAGCGCCAGCGCGAACACCGGGGAGCTGTTTTTT CSASANTGELFF
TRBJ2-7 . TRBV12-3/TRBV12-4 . TGTGCCAGCAGTTTAGCGGTGACGGGGATAGCATACGAGCAGTACTTC CASSLAVTGIAYEQYF
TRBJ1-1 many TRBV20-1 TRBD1 TGCAGTGCTAGAGCACTACAGGGGGCCGCTGAAGCTTTCTTT CSARALQGAAEAFF
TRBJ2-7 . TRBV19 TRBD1 TGTGCCAGTAGTACAGCCGGGACAGGGGGAAGCTACGAGCAGTACTTC CASSTAGTGGSYEQYF
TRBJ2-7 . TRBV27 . TGTGCCAGCAGCTTAACCCAACACTACGAGCAGTACTTC CASSLTQHYEQYF
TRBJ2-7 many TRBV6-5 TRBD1 TGTGCCAGCAGTTACAGGTGGGACAGGTCCTACGAGCAGTACTTC CASSYRWDRSYEQYF
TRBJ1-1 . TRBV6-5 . TGTGCCAGCAGTTCCATCAGCATGAACACTGAAGCTTTCTTT CASSSISMNTEAFF
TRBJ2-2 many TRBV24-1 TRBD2 TGTGCCACCAGTCAGCCGGCGGGAGCAGGAACCGGGGAGCTGTTTTTT CATSQPAGAGTGELFF
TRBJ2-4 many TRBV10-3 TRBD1 TGTGCCATCAGTGATTATCAGGGGGCGAGGAACATTCAGTACTTC CAISDYQGARNIQYF
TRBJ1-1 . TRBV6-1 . TGTGCCAGCAGCCCCGACTCCGAGAACACTGAAGCTTTCTTT CASSPDSENTEAFF
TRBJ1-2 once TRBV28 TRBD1 TGTGCCAGCAGTCAGGCAGGGGGCGCGGGTCACTATGGCTACACCTTC CASSQAGGAGHYGYTF
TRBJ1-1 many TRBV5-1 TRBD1 TGCGCCAGCTCCCCGGACAGGGCGAACACTGAAGCTTTCTTT CASSPDRANTEAFF